A single sample is the source of the 28 T cell receptor beta chains below, sequenced in a study of blood T cell repertoires in COVID-19. Profiling relied on immunoSEQ multiplex PCR, and the TCRdb table lists in-frame clones only, not all of them. The repertoire holds around 280,000 clones, with approximately 83% as singletons. Material: peripheral blood. These receptors all stem from a woman aged 25 to 45 who had recovered from COVID-19.

There are a few counts of this clone. The chain recombines TRBV6-2 or TRBV6-3 with TRBJ1-2, with 7 bases identical to TRBD1. Per the germline V gene, CDR1 is MNHEY and CDR2 is SVGEGT. Trimming at V came to 5 bases and at J to 8 bases, leaving 8 bases not matched to a gene. The CDR3 length is 13 residues. This chain's CDR3 is CASSQLGQSGYTF. As DNA, the CDR3 is TGTGCCAGCAGTCAATTGGGACAGTCCGGCTACACCTTC.

A word on this clone: An end of the junction does not agree with germline; a read error may underlie this. CDR3: CSVRLPEGGRVLF. The CDR3 bases are TGCAGCGTTCGCCTTCCTGAGGGCGGGAGAGTACTTTTT. V is TRBV29-1 and J is TRBJ1-4; D ambiguous. Germline CDR1 SQVTM, CDR2 ANQGSEA. This CDR3 has 13 amino acids.

The chain combines TRBV5-4 with TRBJ2-2, with 8 bases lining up with TRBD1. V lost 3 bases and J lost 4; bases outside the gene matches: 8. This CDR3 region has 16 residues. Germline V CDR1 and CDR2: SGHNT, YYREEE (reference sequence). In nucleotides, the CDR3 is TGTGCCAGCAGCTCCTCCGGACAGGGCATCACCGGGGAGCTGTTTTTT. Translating it yields CASSSSGQGITGELFF.

The rearrangement uses TRBV29-1 and TRBJ1-1; D may be TRBD1 (5 bases). Trimming took off 4 bases at V and 3 bases at J, with 18 bases between the two ends. CDR3 length: 15 amino acids. Germline V lookup: CDR1 SQVTM, CDR2 ANQGSEA. The CDR3 nucleotides read TGCAGCGTTGCCTCGTTCAGGGAAGGATACACTGAAGCTTTCTTT. Its translation: CSVASFREGYTEAFF.

The rearrangement uses TRBV27 and TRBJ1-1; no firm D call. Germline V gives CDR1 MNHEY, CDR2 SMNVEV (reference sequence). Deletions cut 3 bases from V and 2 bases from J, with 4 bases between. This CDR3 region has 12 residues. Here the CDR3 DNA reads TGTGCCAGCAGTTTCCTCAACACTGAAGCTTTCTTT. Amino acid sequence: CASSFLNTEAFF.

V is TRBV23-1 and J is TRBJ1-4, with 8 bases identical to TRBD1. TRBV23-1 is sorted into the ORF group, with uncertain function. V trimming: 4 bases; J trimming: 8 bases; junction bases outside the gene matches: 6. The CDR3 length is 14 residues. This CDR3 is CASSPDRAVEKLFF. For the CDR3, the DNA is TGCGCCAGCAGTCCGGACAGGGCCGTCGAAAAACTGTTTTTT.

The V and J genes are TRBV28 and TRBJ1-2, with TRBD1 as a possible D gene (6 bases). Germline assignment: CDR1 MDHEN and CDR2 SYDVKM. V was trimmed by 2 bases and J by 8 bases, leaving 12 bases between them. The CDR3 runs to 13 residues. The CDR3 sequence: CASSLAGAFGYTF. CDR3 in DNA: TGTGCCAGCAGTTTAGCAGGGGCTTTCGGCTACACCTTC.

The CDR3, as DNA: TGCGCCAGCATTCTTACATCCACATGTAACACTGAAGCTTTCTTT. Residues: CASILTSTCNTEAFF. This chain joins TRBV10-1 and TRBJ1-1; D is uncertain. The germline gives CDR1 WNHNN, CDR2 SYGVQD (reference sequence). The CDR3 is made up of 15 amino acids. Trimming shortened V by 7 bases and J by 2 bases, and 17 bases separated the two germline ends.

The chain employs TRBV19 and TRBJ2-1, with TRBD2 matching 7 bases. V was pared by 7 bases and J by 1 base, with 7 bases of the junction left unmatched. There are 15 residues in the CDR3. CDR1 is LNHDA, CDR2 SQIVND, per germline (reference sequence). DNA for the CDR3: TGTGCCAGTACCCCGGGGGGTGCGTCCTACAATGAGCAGTTCTTC. Encoded protein: CASTPGGASYNEQFF.

This clone showed up just a few times. The rearrangement joins TRBV6-2 or TRBV6-3 to TRBJ1-3, with D hard to call. The CDR3 is made up of 15 amino acids. V lost 6 bases and J lost 0, with 12 bases in between. CDR1 MNHEY and CDR2 SVGEGT come from the germline V gene. The CDR3 protein is CASSLDHSSGNTIYF. The CDR3 region has the DNA TGTGCCAGCAGCCTAGATCACAGCTCTGGAAACACCATATATTTT.

The chain recombines TRBV3-1 (or the pseudogene TRBV3-2) with TRBJ2-4, with 8 bases fitting TRBD1. Trimming removed 2 bases from V and 0 bases from J; junction bases left unmatched: 9. The CDR3 runs to 18 residues. The germline gives CDR1 LGHDT, CDR2 YNNKEL (reference sequence). Here the CDR3 reads CASSQPKIGTGAKNIQYF. Written as DNA, the CDR3 is TGTGCCAGCAGCCAACCGAAGATCGGGACAGGAGCCAAAAACATTCAGTACTTC.

The chain recombines TRBV29-1 with TRBJ1-2; 12 nucleotides agree with TRBD1. The CDR3 is 13 amino acids. With 7 bases clipped from V and 7 bases from J, the junction kept 7 bases outside the gene matches. The germline V gene encodes CDR1 SQVTM and CDR2 ANQGSEA. The CDR3 DNA reads TGCAGCGCGCCGGGACAGGGGGCTGGTGGCTACACCTTC. This encodes CSAPGQGAGGYTF.

The V and J genes are TRBV5-4 and TRBJ2-1; 10 bases fit TRBD2. With 0 bases clipped from V and 10 bases from J, the junction kept 4 bases outside the gene matches. Germline loops: CDR1 SGHNT, CDR2 YYREEE (reference sequence). The CDR3 covers 14 residues. CDR3 sequence (DNA): TGTGCCAGCAGCTTGGCGCAGCGGGAGGGCGAGCAGTTCTTC. Amino acid sequence: CASSLAQREGEQFF.

In its sample, this clone was seen once. V is TRBV6-1 and J is TRBJ1-5; D ambiguous. This CDR3 has 16 residues. Germline V CDR1 and CDR2: MNHNS, SASEGT. V lost 4 bases, J lost 9 bases, and 22 bases lay in between. The CDR3 bases are TGTGCCAGCAGTGGGGCTGCCTTTGAAGGTTTGCTGCCCCAGCATTTT. Translating it yields CASSGAAFEGLLPQHF.

This clone has only a few counts. The chain links TRBV6-5 to TRBJ1-6; tentatively, D is TRBD1 (5 bases). Per germline, CDR1 MNHEY and CDR2 SVGAGI. V was clipped by 2 bases and J by 8 bases, with 13 bases between them. The CDR3 length is 15 residues. The CDR3 DNA reads as TGTGCCAGCAGTTACACTCAGGGAGGGGATTCACCCCTCCACTTT. It encodes CASSYTQGGDSPLHF.

J is TRBJ2-2 and V is TRBV3-1 (or the pseudogene TRBV3-2); possible D gene TRBD1, 6 bases. V was pared by 4 bases and J by 2 bases, with 11 bases between. The CDR3 extends over 15 amino acids. The germline gives CDR1 LGHDT, CDR2 YNNKEL (reference sequence). The CDR3 loop is CASSPDRSNTGELFF. CDR3 nucleotides: TGTGCCAGCAGCCCGGACAGATCCAACACCGGGGAGCTGTTTTTT.

The genes are TRBV19 and TRBJ1-1, with D possibly TRBD1 on 6 matching bases. CDR3 length: 14 amino acids. V dropped 5 bases and J dropped 0 bases, with 10 bases sitting between them. From germline, CDR1 is LNHDA and CDR2 SQIVND (reference sequence). CDR3 DNA sequence: TGTGCCAGTAGTGGGGGGGGGCTGAACACTGAAGCTTTCTTT. Translating gives CASSGGGLNTEAFF.

This sequence joins TRBV6-1 and TRBJ1-3; 9 bases are a match to TRBD1. CDR1 is MNHNS and CDR2 is SASEGT in the germline V gene. The CDR3 runs 17 residues. The junction had 8 bases not matched to a gene; V was cut back by 3 bases and J by 2 bases. DNA for the CDR3: TGTGCCAGCAGTGAGCGCAGACAGGGGGGAACTGGAAACACCATATATTTT. Protein sequence: CASSERRQGGTGNTIYF.

This clone was seen a few times. CDR3 DNA: TGTGCCAGTAGCCGTCCCGGGACAGGGGACTTACTGAGCACAGATACGCAGTATTTT. It yields the protein CASSRPGTGDLLSTDTQYF. This chain joins TRBV19 and TRBJ2-3, with 10 bases matching TRBD1. Trimming removed 6 bases from V and 0 bases from J; junction bases left unmatched: 15. Germline loops: CDR1 LNHDA, CDR2 SQIVND (reference sequence). The CDR3 is made up of 19 amino acids. Complete variable domain (other parts from reference TRBV19 and TRBJ2-3): DGGITQSPKYLFRKEGQNVTLSCEQNLNHDAMYWYRQDPGQGLRLIYYSQIVNDFQKGDIAEGYSVSREKKESFPLTVTSAQKNPTAFYLCASSRPGTGDLLSTDTQYFGPGTRLTVL.

The chain couples TRBV19 to TRBJ1-5, with 8 bases that match TRBD1. The V and J ends lost 6 bases and 6 bases, in that order; junction bases with no gene match: 4. CDR1 and CDR2 (germline): LNHDA, SQIVND (reference sequence). The CDR3 runs to 13 residues. For the CDR3, the DNA is TGTGCCAGTAGGACAGGGGTTAGTCAGCCCCAGCATTTT. Amino acids: CASRTGVSQPQHF.

The CDR3 DNA reads as TGCGCCAGCAGCTGGGGTGGGGAGGGCAATCAGCCCCAGCATTTT. Translation gives CASSWGGEGNQPQHF. The J gene is TRBJ1-5, the V gene TRBV5-1, with D unresolved. V was clipped by 3 bases and J by 2 bases, with 12 bases between them. The CDR3 sequence is 15 residues long. From germline, CDR1 is SGHRS and CDR2 YFSETQ.

J is TRBJ1-1 and V is TRBV19; 12 bases match TRBD1. The CDR3 is made up of 15 amino acids. CDR1 is LNHDA, CDR2 SQIVND, per germline (reference sequence). V was pared by 2 bases and J by 7 bases, with 5 bases of the junction left unmatched. The CDR3 bases are TGTGCCAGTAGTATAACCGGGACAGGGGGCGGTGAAGCTTTCTTT. This sequence encodes CASSITGTGGGEAFF.

The genes are TRBV3-1 (or the pseudogene TRBV3-2) and TRBJ1-1; no clear D gene. Germline V gives CDR1 LGHDT, CDR2 YNNKEL (reference sequence). With 5 bases removed from V and 6 bases from J, the gap between germline ends came to 10 bases. This CDR3 region has 12 residues. Written as DNA, the CDR3 is TGTGCCAGCAGCGCACGGGGTTCTGAAGCTTTCTTT. As protein: CASSARGSEAFF.

This clone occurred a few times. The chain couples TRBV2 to TRBJ2-6; a possible D gene is TRBD2 (5 bases). The CDR3 loop spans 14 amino acids. Germline CDR1 is SNHLY and CDR2 is FYNNEI. Deletions cut 6 bases from V and 2 bases from J, with 8 bases between. The CDR3 loop reads CASSEGTGANVLTF. For the CDR3, the DNA is TGTGCCAGCAGCGAGGGCACTGGGGCCAACGTCCTGACTTTC.

The CDR3 spells CASSPGQGAYEQYF. The CDR3 DNA reads TGTGCCAGCAGCCCGGGACAGGGGGCCTACGAGCAGTACTTC. The chain links TRBV4-2 to TRBJ2-7, with 11 bases aligning to TRBD1. The germline V gene encodes CDR1 LGHNA and CDR2 YNFKEQ. This CDR3 spans 14 amino acids. The trim removed 4 bases at V and 2 bases at J, leaving 1 base unmatched.

This chain uses TRBV4-2 with TRBJ2-5; no clear D. Germline loops: CDR1 LGHNA, CDR2 YNFKEQ. There are 13 residues in the CDR3. Trimming removed 0 bases at V and 4 bases at J, with 6 bases between. CDR3 loop: CASSQELPETQYF. Here the CDR3 DNA reads TGTGCCAGCAGCCAAGAACTGCCAGAGACCCAGTACTTC.

The V call is TRBV21-1, the J call TRBJ2-3; the table calls TRBD2, which could not be checked here. TRBV21-1 represents a pseudogene. CDR3 length equals 16 residues. This CDR3 reads CASSNKGTSGDLSQYF. The CDR3 DNA sequence: TGTGCCAGCAGCAACAAAGGGACTAGCGGGGACCTCTCGCAGTATTTT.

The J gene is TRBJ2-6, the V gene TRBV10-3, with a weak D call TRBD2 (6 bases). Trimming stripped 3 bases from V and 0 bases from J, with 12 bases between. The CDR3 sequence is 17 residues long. Germline lookup yields CDR1 ENHRY and CDR2 SYGVKD. This CDR3 reads CAISDGLPYSGANVLTF. CDR3 sequence (DNA): TGTGCCATCAGTGACGGACTACCGTACTCTGGGGCCAACGTCCTGACTTTC.